This entry is about one TCR beta chain. Its antigen is not known. The PCR contained 60 Vbeta and 13 Jbeta primers. Clones were sequenced by immunoSEQ multiplex PCR, and TCRdb holds only the in-frame ones, with some missing. Here the sample spans 150,000 to 200,000 clones, 76% being singletons. This specimen belongs to a study of cytomegalovirus exposure and HLA in healthy donors. Whole-study findings and limits: Among immune exposure information, only CMV serostatus was available. Most TCR sequences were rare, but some public TCRs occurred in many donors. Most of the TCR beta V segments (in an earlier analysis) were productive either about 87% or about 30% of the time.

This CDR3 is 19 amino acids long. The receptor was isolated from a man aged 55 to 70 in good health and CMV-seronegative. The chain joins TRBV21-1 to TRBJ1-5; the DNA was not used to check the table's D call, TRBD1. TRBV21-1 is given as a pseudogene. Material for sequencing was PBMCs. CDR3 nucleotide sequence: TGTGCCAGCAGCAAAGGTCGGAGGGGGCGCAGCCGAAGCAATCAGCCCCAGCATTTT. Amino acid sequence: CASSKGRRGRSRSNQPQHF.